This T cell receptor (beta chain) was captured in a study of CD8+ T cells in alopecia areata. Study information: A regimen of oral tofacitinib, 5 to 10 mg twice daily, was given to treated patients.

cDNA reverse transcribed from extracted RNA served as the sequencing template. The method was immunoSEQ multiplex PCR; TCRdb's version includes in-frame clones alone and lacks a portion of them. The table lists 95,000 to 100,000 clones, roughly three fifths of them singletons. Note on this clone: Its antigen is undetermined.

V dropped 5 bases and J dropped 1; count of bases not matched to a gene: 12. This CDR3 has 17 amino acids. Germline lookup yields CDR1 SEHNR and CDR2 FQNEAQ (reference sequence). Treatment: oral pan-JAK inhibitor, 5-10 mg twice daily. General observations from the study: Higher clonality was seen in lesional scalp than in normal scalp, especially in alopecia totalis/universalis. Scalp samples also yield sequences from resident alphabeta T cells of normal skin.

The sequence was obtained from a human donor with alopecia areata. The chain couples TRBV7-9 to TRBJ1-1; 8 positions match TRBD1. This sample comprised CD8+ T cells sorted from blood, obtained between weeks 55 and 65, from a patient treated with tofacitinib. In DNA, the CDR3 is TGTGCCAGCAGCGAGGACAGGGATTACCCCTCGAACACTGAAGCTTTCTTT. This gives the protein CASSEDRDYPSNTEAFF. Combining the CDR3 with reference TRBV7-9 and TRBJ1-1 gives the whole variable domain DTGVSQNPRHKITKRGQNVTFRCDPISEHNRLYWYRQTLGQGPEFLTYFQNEAQLEKSRLLSDRFSAERPKGSFSTLEIQRTEQGDSAMYLCASSEDRDYPSNTEAFFGQGTRLTVV.